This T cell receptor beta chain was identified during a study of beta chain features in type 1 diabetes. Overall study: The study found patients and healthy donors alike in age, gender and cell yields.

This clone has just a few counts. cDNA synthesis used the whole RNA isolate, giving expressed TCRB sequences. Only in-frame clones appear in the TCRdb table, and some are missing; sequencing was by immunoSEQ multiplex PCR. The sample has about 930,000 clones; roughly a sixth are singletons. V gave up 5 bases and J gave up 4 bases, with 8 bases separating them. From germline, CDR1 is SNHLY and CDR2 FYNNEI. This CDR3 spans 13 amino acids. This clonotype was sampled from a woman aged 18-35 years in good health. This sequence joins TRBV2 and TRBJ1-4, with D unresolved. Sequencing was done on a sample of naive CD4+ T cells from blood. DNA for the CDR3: TGTGCCAGCAGTTATCACGGTAATGAAAAACTGTTTTTT. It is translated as CASSYHGNEKLFF.